This TCR beta chain was obtained from a study of graft-versus-host responses after intestinal transplantation. Study results and caveats: Graft-donor T cell macrochimerism coincided with high graft-versus-host to host-versus-graft clonal ratios in allografts. Investigators detected GvH clones in recipient marrow, with some emerging earlier in ileum or blood.

Germline loops: CDR1 SGHAT, CDR2 FQNNGV. With 5 bases removed from V and 9 bases from J, the gap between germline ends came to 17 bases. This CDR3 is built from 15 residues. A note on this clone: No antigen is known for it.

Sequencing was performed with immunoSEQ multiplex PCR; in TCRdb, only in-frame clones are kept and a portion is missing. The profile covers some 120,000 clones, with less than 95% appearing a single time and roughly 0.2% taken by the ten largest. The clonotype originates from a human donor who received an intestinal transplant. The J gene is TRBJ1-6, the V gene TRBV11-2, with D possibly matching TRBD1 (5 bases). The source was unstimulated CD4+ T cells sorted from spleen or lymph node cells, collected before intestinal transplant. DNA for the CDR3: TGTGCCAGCAGCGTGACCGGGACTGAGGCTTCACCCCTCCACTTT. This codes for CASSVTGTEASPLHF.